This TCR beta chain stems from a study of PD-1 blockade in classical Hodgkin lymphoma. Only in-frame clones appear in the TCRdb table, and some are missing; sequencing was by immunoSEQ multiplex PCR. In the table there are over 80,000 clones, around 80% of which are singletons. Time point reported: cycle 4 day 1 (C4D1), after less than 7 weeks of nivolumab. Each of the patients experienced relapse following autologous stem cell transplantation, and their brentuximab vedotin exposure differed. V was cut by 4 bases and J by 8 bases, with 15 bases left in between. This CDR3 spans 14 amino acids. This clone has only a few counts.

The origin of this receptor is a human donor with classical Hodgkin lymphoma. The chain joins TRBV23-1 to TRBJ2-1; no clear D gene. TRBV23-1 is an ORF for which the function is uncertain. Material: peripheral blood mononuclear cells (PBMCs), obtained before the fourth cycle of nivolumab. CDR3 residues: CASSLTLTDDEQFF. Here the CDR3 DNA reads TGCGCCAGCAGTCTTACGCTTACTGACGATGAGCAGTTCTTC.